The 8 T cell receptor beta chains below come from one sample, sequenced in a study of blood T cell repertoires in COVID-19. Generated by immunoSEQ multiplex PCR, the TCRdb table keeps only in-frame clones and is missing some. In the table there are approximately 190,000 clones, about 86% of which are singletons. Material for sequencing was PBMCs or T cells enriched from blood (not recorded which). The origin of the receptors is a man aged 35-49 years who had recovered from COVID-19.

The V and J genes are TRBV28 and TRBJ2-3; TRBD2 might be the D (5 bases). The V end lost 1 base, the J end lost 4 bases, and 12 bases lay between the germline ends. This CDR3 is 15 amino acids long. Germline V gene data show CDR1 as MDHEN and CDR2 as SYDVKM. The CDR3 DNA is TGTGCCAGCAGTTTATTGACGGGAAGAGCAGATACGCAGTATTTT. It is translated as CASSLLTGRADTQYF.

The CDR3 reads CASSAGTGREKLFF. The CDR3 coding sequence is TGTGCCAGCAGTGCAGGGACAGGGAGGGAAAAACTGTTTTTT. The V and J genes are TRBV27 and TRBJ1-4; 9 nucleotides agree with TRBD1. The J segment lost 8 bases and the V segment lost 5 bases, leaving 6 bases of the junction unmatched. The CDR3 loop spans 14 amino acids. CDR1 is MNHEY and CDR2 is SMNVEV in the germline V gene (reference sequence).

The chain links TRBV5-1 to TRBJ1-2; tentative D call: TRBD1 (5 bases). CDR3 length: 15 residues. Trimming pared 4 bases from V and 5 bases from J, leaving 18 bases between. The germline gives CDR1 SGHRS, CDR2 YFSETQ. The CDR3 DNA is TGCGCCAGCAGCGTCAGCGGGGGGTACGAGTATGGCTACACCTTC. It codes for CASSVSGGYEYGYTF.

This clone was recorded only once. The chain uses TRBV4-1 and TRBJ2-7; maybe TRBD1 (6 bases). V dropped 3 bases and J dropped 6 bases, with 12 bases sitting between them. The CDR3 loop spans 13 amino acids. From germline, CDR1 is MGHRA and CDR2 YSYEKL. This CDR3 reads CASSQRQETEQYF. The DNA of the CDR3 is TGCGCCAGCAGCCAGAGACAGGAAACCGAGCAGTACTTC.

This clone was detected only a few times. The chain employs TRBV28 and TRBJ1-2; TRBD1 might be the D (6 bases). CDR1 MDHEN and CDR2 SYDVKM come from the germline V gene. The CDR3 totals 14 residues. Trimming pared 6 bases from V and 0 bases from J, leaving 11 bases between. This CDR3 is CASRSTGANYGYTF. The CDR3 DNA follows: TGTGCCAGCAGATCGACAGGAGCTAACTATGGCTACACCTTC.

This clone has just one count. The genes are TRBV5-8 and TRBJ2-1; 7 nucleotides line up with TRBD1. The CDR3 is made up of 15 amino acids. In germline, CDR1 is SGHTS, CDR2 YDEGEE. J lost 6 bases, V lost 7 bases, and 13 bases had no gene match. CDR3 nucleotides: TGTGCCAGCTGCAACAAGGGGGCGCTGGGCAATGAGCAGTTCTTC. This gives the protein CASCNKGALGNEQFF.

V gene TRBV5-1 combines with J gene TRBJ1-1; 8 nucleotides match TRBD1. This CDR3 spans 15 amino acids. Looked up from germline, CDR1 is SGHRS and CDR2 is YFSETQ. The J segment lost 11 bases and the V segment lost 4 bases, leaving 16 bases of the junction unmatched. The CDR3 is CASSPLATGVRGAFF. CDR3 sequence (DNA): TGCGCCAGCAGCCCATTGGCGACAGGGGTGCGTGGGGCTTTCTTT.

Turning to this clone: This sample also contains other DNA sequences that code for the same CDR3. This chain connects TRBV12-3 or TRBV12-4 to TRBJ1-1; D call uncertain. This CDR3 is 13 amino acids long. V was pared by 3 bases and J by 1 base, with 6 bases between. The CDR3 is CASSFGRNTEAFF. The CDR3, as DNA: TGTGCCAGCAGTTTCGGGAGGAACACTGAAGCTTTCTTT.